This T cell receptor (beta chain) emerged from a study of beta chain features in type 1 diabetes. Findings and limits, study-wide: The study found moderately but significantly shorter TCRB CDR3s in all four CD4+ subsets of Type 1 diabetes patients. Unsettled here was the matter of whether HLA type influences TCRB rearrangement.

With respect to this clone: Antigen unknown.

Of the isolated RNA, all was reverse transcribed, and so the sequenced material was expressed TCRB transcripts. Profiling relied on immunoSEQ multiplex PCR, and the TCRdb table lists in-frame clones only, not all of them. The sample includes approximately 270,000 clones, roughly an eighth seen only once; the top ten take 0.015% to 0.02%. CDR3 length: 14 amino acids. Trimming took 2 bases from V and 5 from J, leaving 13 bases between them. Germline V gene data show CDR1 as KGHSH and CDR2 as LQKENI. The receptor's source is a man aged 25-40 years with type 1 diabetes. The genes are TRBV18 and TRBJ2-7, with D possibly TRBD1 on 5 matching bases. The sequenced sample consisted of naive CD4+ T cells from blood. This CDR3 is CASSPYRAGNEQYF. As DNA, the CDR3 is TGTGCCAGCTCACCATATCGGGCAGGGAACGAGCAGTACTTC.